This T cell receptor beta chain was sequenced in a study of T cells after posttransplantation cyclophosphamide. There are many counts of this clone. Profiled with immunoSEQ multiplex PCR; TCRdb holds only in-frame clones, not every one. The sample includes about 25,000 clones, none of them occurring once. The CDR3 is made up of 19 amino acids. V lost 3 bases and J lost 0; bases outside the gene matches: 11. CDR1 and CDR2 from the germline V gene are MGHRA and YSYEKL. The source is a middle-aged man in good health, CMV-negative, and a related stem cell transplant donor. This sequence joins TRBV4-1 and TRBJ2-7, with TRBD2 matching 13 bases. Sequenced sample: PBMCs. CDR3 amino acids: CASSQEPGLAGRVSYEQYF. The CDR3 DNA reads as TGCGCCAGCAGCCAGGAGCCGGGACTAGCGGGGCGGGTCTCCTACGAGCAGTACTTC.